Shown below are 15 T cell receptor beta chains from a single sample sequenced in a study of blood T cells in healthy people across ages. Using a J-beta primer mix together with a sample-barcoded 5' primer, a second PCR was run for about 6 to 12 cycles. TCRdb recomputed calls from the 5' RACE reads with MiXCR, one row per CDR3 protein. The data show more than 1,000,000 distinct CDR3 sequences, roughly 24% seen once. The same specimen was also included in a second study, on T cells of mothers and their children.

Sample: blood. These receptor sequences come from a girl aged 2 to 10 in good health.

This chain joins TRBV6-5 and TRBJ1-3, with a tentative D call TRBD1 (5 bases). CDR3 length: 14 amino acids. V shed 4 bases and J shed 4 bases, with 11 bases lying between them. CDR1 is MNHEY, CDR2 SVGAGI, per germline. Written as DNA, the CDR3 is TGTGCCAGCAGTTCAGGGAAAGGGGGAAACACCATATATTTT. It yields the protein CASSSGKGGNTIYF.

The chain employs TRBV9 and TRBJ2-1, with 12 nucleotides matching TRBD2. Germline CDR1 is SGDLS and CDR2 is YYNGEE. The CDR3 loop spans 16 amino acids. V lost 2 bases and J lost 7; bases outside the gene matches: 7. CDR3 protein: CASSVALAGGRNEQFF. Here the CDR3 DNA reads TGTGCCAGCAGCGTCGCTCTAGCGGGGGGGCGGAATGAGCAGTTCTTC.

This clonotype was seen a few times. The chain carries TRBV3-1 and TRBJ2-7, with D perhaps matching TRBD1 or TRBD2 (6 bases each). Germline V gene sequence: CDR1 LGHDT, CDR2 YNNKEL (reference sequence). Trimming took 1 base from V and 6 from J, leaving 13 bases between them. There are 14 residues in the CDR3. CDR3 nucleotides: TGTGCCAGCAGCCAAGTCCCGGGGGCGCGCGAGCAGTACTTC. Translation gives CASSQVPGAREQYF.

The sample holds a few counts of this clonotype. The chain recombines TRBV7-9 with TRBJ1-3; D is possibly TRBD1 (6 bases). The V end lost 11 bases, the J end lost 4 bases, and 15 bases lay between the germline ends. CDR1 and CDR2 from the germline V gene are SEHNR and FQNEAQ (reference sequence). This CDR3 is 13 amino acids long. The CDR3 protein is CAGSQGKGNTIYF. The CDR3 nucleotides are TGTGCCGGAAGTCAGGGGAAAGGAAACACCATATATTTT.

The rearrangement links TRBV5-1 to TRBJ2-1; D is perhaps TRBD2 (5 bases). Trimming left V 7 bases short and J 1 base short, with 15 bases between. CDR1 SGHRS and CDR2 YFSETQ come from the germline V gene. This CDR3 has 15 amino acids. CDR3 DNA: TGCGCCAGCGGCCCAGACCCGGGGTCCTACAATGAGCAGTTCTTC. Encoded protein: CASGPDPGSYNEQFF.

J is TRBJ2-1 and V is TRBV9, with unresolved D. Germline V gene sequence: CDR1 SGDLS, CDR2 YYNGEE. The CDR3 runs to 14 residues. With 3 bases removed from V and 4 bases from J, the gap between germline ends came to 11 bases. CDR3 coding DNA: TGTGCCAGCAGCGATGGCGGTGAATACAATGAGCAGTTCTTC. Its protein is CASSDGGEYNEQFF. Full variable domain (remainder filled in from reference TRBV9 and TRBJ2-1): DSGVTQTPKHLITATGQRVTLRCSPRSGDLSVYWYQQSLDQGLQFLIQYYNGEERAKGNILERFSAQQFPDLHSELNLSSLELGDSALYFCASSDGGEYNEQFFGPGTRLTVL.

This rearrangement joins TRBV14 to TRBJ2-4, with D hard to call. Looked up from germline, CDR1 is SGHDN and CDR2 is FVKESK. The CDR3 sequence is 16 residues long. V lost 5 bases, J lost 0 bases, and 14 bases lay in between. CDR3 coding DNA: TGTGCCAGCAGCGGCCGTGGCGTCCTAGCCAAAAACATTCAGTACTTC. Its protein is CASSGRGVLAKNIQYF.

This clonotype has a handful of counts. The gene calls are TRBV7-2 and TRBJ2-6; D not certain. The CDR3 has 16 amino acids. V lost 1 base and J lost 0, with 7 bases in between. Germline values: CDR1 SGHTA, CDR2 FQGNSA. CDR3 amino acids: CASSLVPLSGANVLTF. CDR3 sequence (DNA): TGTGCCAGCAGCTTAGTACCTCTCTCTGGGGCCAACGTCCTGACTTTC.

The chain joins TRBV20-1 to TRBJ1-1; TRBD1 is a possible D gene (6 bases). Deletions cut 6 bases from V and 4 bases from J, with 18 bases between. The CDR3 totals 14 residues. Germline V gene data show CDR1 as DFQATT and CDR2 as SNEGSKA (reference sequence). CDR3 amino acids: CSARPRRGGTEAFF. The DNA for the CDR3 is TGCAGTGCCCGACCCCGACGAGGGGGCACTGAAGCTTTCTTT.

This clonotype was observed a handful of times. The gene calls are TRBV19 and TRBJ1-4; weak D call: TRBD1 (6 bases). V shed 5 bases and J shed 5 bases, with 21 bases lying between them. Germline values: CDR1 LNHDA, CDR2 SQIVND (reference sequence). CDR3 length: 17 residues. The CDR3, as DNA: TGTGCCAGTAGTTCCACTCAAAACAGGGTGGCCAATGAAAAACTGTTTTTT. It codes for CASSSTQNRVANEKLFF.

The rearrangement uses TRBV5-6 and TRBJ2-3; D is undetermined. Per germline, CDR1 SGHDT and CDR2 YYEEEE. This CDR3 contains 14 residues. V gave up 0 bases and J gave up 5 bases, with 10 bases separating them. The CDR3 loop reads CASSLAATVDTQYF. The CDR3 region has the DNA TGTGCCAGCAGCTTGGCGGCGACTGTAGATACGCAGTATTTT.

The table lists this clonotype with a few counts. The chain is built from TRBV3-1 and TRBJ2-7, with a tentative D call TRBD2 (5 bases). The germline gives CDR1 LGHDT, CDR2 YNNKEL (reference sequence). V was pared by 4 bases and J by 0 bases, with 10 bases between. The CDR3 loop spans 14 amino acids. The CDR3 sequence is CASSRGITSYEQYF. CDR3 nucleotides: TGTGCCAGCAGCCGAGGGATAACCTCCTACGAGCAGTACTTC.

CDR3: CASSPGEILYEQYF. CDR3 nucleotide sequence: TGTGCCAGCAGTCCTGGGGAGATCCTCTACGAGCAGTACTTC. The V and J genes are TRBV12-3 or TRBV12-4 and TRBJ2-1; D possibly corresponds to TRBD2 (5 bases). The DNA end is a closer match to TRBJ2-7, so the J assignment may be wrong. This CDR3 region has 14 residues.

This rearrangement joins TRBV7-9 to TRBJ1-2; the D is unclear. The CDR3 is 13 residues long. Germline values: CDR1 SEHNR, CDR2 FQNEAQ (reference sequence). V was clipped by 0 bases and J by 7 bases, with 9 bases between them. Here the CDR3 DNA reads TGTGCCAGCAGCTTAGCCCTGGGGAGTGGCTACACCTTC. Protein sequence: CASSLALGSGYTF.

This clonotype was observed a handful of times. The chain joins TRBV7-3 to TRBJ2-7; TRBD1 aligns across 8 bases. This CDR3 is 14 amino acids long. V shed 5 bases, J shed 3 bases, and the junction held 6 bases outside the gene matches. Germline assignment: CDR1 SGHTA and CDR2 FQGTGA. The CDR3 DNA reads TGTGCCAGCAGCAAGACAGGGGTGGGCTACGAGCAGTACTTC. Its protein product is CASSKTGVGYEQYF.